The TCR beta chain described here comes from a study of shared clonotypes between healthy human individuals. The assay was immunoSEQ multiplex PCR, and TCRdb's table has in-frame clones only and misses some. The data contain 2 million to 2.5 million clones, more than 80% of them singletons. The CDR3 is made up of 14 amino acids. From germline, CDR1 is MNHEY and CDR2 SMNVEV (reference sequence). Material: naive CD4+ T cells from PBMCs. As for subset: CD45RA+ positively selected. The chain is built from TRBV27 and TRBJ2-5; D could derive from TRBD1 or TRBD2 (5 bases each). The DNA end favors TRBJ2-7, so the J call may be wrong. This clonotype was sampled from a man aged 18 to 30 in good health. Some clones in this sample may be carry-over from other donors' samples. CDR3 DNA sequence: TGTGCCAGCAGTCACCGGGACGCACGCTACGAGCAGTACTTC. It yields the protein CASSHRDARYEQYF.